This T cell receptor beta chain was sequenced during a study of OX40 agonist ivuxolimab in advanced cancers. About the study: From 23 to 79 years was the age range, with a mean of around 60 years, and 65% to 90% were male. Prior therapy, whether anti-PD-1, anti-PD-L1 or anti-CTLA-4, was allowed, and roughly 41% had some. A partial response was reached by three patients: one with hepatocellular carcinoma and two with cutaneous melanoma. Study-wide results and limits: Low normalized T-cell clonal expansion was additionally recorded for some nonresponders.

Losses at the gene ends were 5 bases for V and 2 bases for J; bases not matched to a gene: 5. The CDR3 totals 15 residues. From germline, CDR1 is LNHDA and CDR2 SQIVND (reference sequence). About this clone: What it binds is not known.

This table comes from immunoSEQ multiplex PCR, and its TCRdb copy is limited to in-frame clones, with some not included. The top ten hold approximately 1.5% of the sample, which has over 95,000 clones, around 85% seen once. The chain links TRBV19 to TRBJ1-3; 8 bases fit TRBD1. The sequence was obtained from an adult with an advanced solid tumor such as melanoma, head and neck, liver or kidney cancer. The sample was CD4+ or CD8+ T cells sorted from blood, taken in a trial of the OX40 agonist ivuxolimab. The CDR3 sequence: CASSLGRGPGNTIYF. The CDR3 nucleotides are TGTGCCAGTAGTCTCGGCAGGGGGCCTGGAAACACCATATATTTT.